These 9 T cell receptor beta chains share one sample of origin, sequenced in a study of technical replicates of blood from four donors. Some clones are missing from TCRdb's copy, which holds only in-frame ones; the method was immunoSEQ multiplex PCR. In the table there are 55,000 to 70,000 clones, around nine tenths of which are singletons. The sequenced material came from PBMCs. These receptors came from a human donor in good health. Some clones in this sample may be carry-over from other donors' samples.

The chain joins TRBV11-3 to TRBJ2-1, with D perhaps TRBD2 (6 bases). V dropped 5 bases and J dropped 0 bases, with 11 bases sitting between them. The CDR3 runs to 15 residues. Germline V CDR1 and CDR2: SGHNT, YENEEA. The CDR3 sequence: CASSISGSSYNEQFF. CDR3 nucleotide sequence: TGTGCCAGCAGCATTAGCGGAAGCTCCTACAATGAGCAGTTCTTC.

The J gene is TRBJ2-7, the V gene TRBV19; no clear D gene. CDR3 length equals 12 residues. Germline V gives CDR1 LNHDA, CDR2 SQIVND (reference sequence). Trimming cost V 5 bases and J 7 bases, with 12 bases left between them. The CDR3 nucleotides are TGTGCCAGTAGTTTCCGGTCCGAGGAGCAGTACTTC. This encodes CASSFRSEEQYF.

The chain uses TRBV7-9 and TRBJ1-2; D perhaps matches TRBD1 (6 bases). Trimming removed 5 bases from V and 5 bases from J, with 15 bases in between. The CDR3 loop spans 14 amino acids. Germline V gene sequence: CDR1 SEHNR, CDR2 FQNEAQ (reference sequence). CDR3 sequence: CASSIRQATYGYTF. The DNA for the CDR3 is TGTGCCAGCAGCATAAGACAGGCGACTTATGGCTACACCTTC.

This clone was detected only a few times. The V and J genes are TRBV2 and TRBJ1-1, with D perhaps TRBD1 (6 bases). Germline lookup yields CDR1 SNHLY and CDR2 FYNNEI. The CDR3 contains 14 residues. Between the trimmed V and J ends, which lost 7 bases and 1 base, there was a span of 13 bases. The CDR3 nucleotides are TGTGCCAGCACCGGGGACAACCCGAACACTGAAGCTTTCTTT. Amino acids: CASTGDNPNTEAFF.

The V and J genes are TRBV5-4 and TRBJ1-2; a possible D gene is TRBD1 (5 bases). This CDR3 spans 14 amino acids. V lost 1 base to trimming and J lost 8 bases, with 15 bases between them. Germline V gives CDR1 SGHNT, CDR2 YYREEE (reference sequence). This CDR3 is CASSLTGHGSGYTF. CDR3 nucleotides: TGTGCCAGCAGCTTGACCGGACACGGAAGCGGCTACACCTTC. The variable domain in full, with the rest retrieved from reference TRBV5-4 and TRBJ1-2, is ETGVTQSPTHLIKTRGQQVTLRCSSQSGHNTVSWYQQALGQGPQFIFQYYREEENGRGNFPPRFSGLQFPNYSSELNVNALELDDSALYLCASSLTGHGSGYTFGSGTRLTVV.

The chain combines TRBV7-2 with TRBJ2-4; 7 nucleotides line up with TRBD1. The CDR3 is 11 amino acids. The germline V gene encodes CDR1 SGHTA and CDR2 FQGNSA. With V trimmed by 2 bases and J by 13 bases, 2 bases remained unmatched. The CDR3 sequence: CASSLQGQQYF. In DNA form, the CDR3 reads TGTGCCAGCAGCTTACAGGGACAGCAGTACTTC.

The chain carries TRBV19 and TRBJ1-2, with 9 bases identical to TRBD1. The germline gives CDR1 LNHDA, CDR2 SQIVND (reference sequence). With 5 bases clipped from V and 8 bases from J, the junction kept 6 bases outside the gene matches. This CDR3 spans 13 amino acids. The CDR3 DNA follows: TGTGCCAGTAGTGTCGACAGGGGGAACGGCTACACCTTC. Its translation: CASSVDRGNGYTF.

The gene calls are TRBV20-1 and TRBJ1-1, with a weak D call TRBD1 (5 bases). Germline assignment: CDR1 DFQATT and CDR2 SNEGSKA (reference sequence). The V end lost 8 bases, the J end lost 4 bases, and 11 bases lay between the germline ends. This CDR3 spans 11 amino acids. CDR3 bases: TGCAGTTGCCAGGGAAGCACTGAAGCTTTCTTT. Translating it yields CSCQGSTEAFF.

CDR3 protein: CASSLDGRGHLSGNTIYF. DNA of the CDR3: TGTGCCAGCAGCTTAGACGGGAGGGGGCACCTCTCTGGAAACACCATATATTTT. The chain is built from TRBV11-2 and TRBJ1-3, with 7 bases lining up with TRBD1. Germline-derived CDR1 and CDR2 are SGHAT and FQNNGV. The CDR3 spans 18 residues. Trimming removed 0 bases from V and 0 bases from J; junction bases left unmatched: 8. Filled out from reference TRBV11-2 and TRBJ1-3, the complete variable domain reads EAGVAQSPRYKIIEKRQSVAFWCNPISGHATLYWYQQILGQGPKLLIQFQNNGVVDDSQLPKDRFSAERLKGVDSTLKIQPAKLEDSAVYLCASSLDGRGHLSGNTIYFGEGSWLTVV.